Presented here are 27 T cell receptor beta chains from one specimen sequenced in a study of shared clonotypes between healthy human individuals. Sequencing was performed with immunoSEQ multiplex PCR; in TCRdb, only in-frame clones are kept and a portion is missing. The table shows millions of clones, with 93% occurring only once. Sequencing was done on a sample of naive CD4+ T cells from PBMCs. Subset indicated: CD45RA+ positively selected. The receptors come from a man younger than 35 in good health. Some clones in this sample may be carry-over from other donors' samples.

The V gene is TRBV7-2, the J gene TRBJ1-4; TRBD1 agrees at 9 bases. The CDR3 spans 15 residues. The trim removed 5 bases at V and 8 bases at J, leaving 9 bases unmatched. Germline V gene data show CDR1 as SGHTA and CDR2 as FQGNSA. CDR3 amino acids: CASSPWTGDREKLFF. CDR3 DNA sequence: TGTGCCAGCAGCCCATGGACAGGGGATCGGGAAAAACTGTTTTTT.

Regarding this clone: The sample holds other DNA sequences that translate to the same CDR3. The CDR3 DNA reads TGCGCCAGCAGCCGTGGACAGGGTAACACCGGGGAGCTGTTTTTT. This encodes CASSRGQGNTGELFF. V and J are TRBV5-1 and TRBJ2-2, with TRBD1 identical over 8 bases. The length of the CDR3 is 15 residues. Germline CDR1 reads SGHRS; CDR2 reads YFSETQ. Trimming removed 4 bases from V and 2 bases from J; junction bases left unmatched: 4.

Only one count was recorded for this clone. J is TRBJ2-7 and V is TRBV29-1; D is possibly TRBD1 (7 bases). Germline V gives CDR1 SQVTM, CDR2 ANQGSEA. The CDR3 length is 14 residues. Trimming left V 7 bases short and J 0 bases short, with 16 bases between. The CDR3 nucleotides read TGCAGCGCCGAAGGGGGGACAGACTCCTACGAGCAGTACTTC. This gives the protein CSAEGGTDSYEQYF.

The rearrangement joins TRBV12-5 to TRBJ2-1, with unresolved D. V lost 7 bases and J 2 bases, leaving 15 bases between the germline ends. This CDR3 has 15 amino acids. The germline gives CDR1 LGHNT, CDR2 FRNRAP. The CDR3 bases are TGTGCTAGTGCCCCTCGGTTGTCGCCCTACAATGAGCAGTTCTTC. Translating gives CASAPRLSPYNEQFF.

The CDR3 spells CASSQRGVLNEQYF. The DNA for the CDR3 is TGTGCCAGCAGCCAACGAGGAGTACTGAACGAGCAGTACTTC. This rearrangement joins TRBV7-9 to TRBJ2-7, with D unresolved. CDR3 length: 14 residues. Germline V gene lookup returns CDR1 SEHNR and CDR2 FQNEAQ (reference sequence). The ends were cut back, 5 bases at V and 5 bases at J, with 16 bases in the middle.

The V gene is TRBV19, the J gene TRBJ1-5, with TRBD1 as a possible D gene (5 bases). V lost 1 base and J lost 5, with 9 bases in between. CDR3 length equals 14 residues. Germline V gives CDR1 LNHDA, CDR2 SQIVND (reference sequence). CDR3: CASSIAGGDQPQHF. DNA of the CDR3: TGTGCCAGTAGTATAGCCGGGGGGGATCAGCCCCAGCATTTT. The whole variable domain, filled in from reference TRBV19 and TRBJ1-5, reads DGGITQSPKYLFRKEGQNVTLSCEQNLNHDAMYWYRQDPGQGLRLIYYSQIVNDFQKGDIAEGYSVSREKKESFPLTVTSAQKNPTAFYLCASSIAGGDQPQHFGDGTRLSIL.

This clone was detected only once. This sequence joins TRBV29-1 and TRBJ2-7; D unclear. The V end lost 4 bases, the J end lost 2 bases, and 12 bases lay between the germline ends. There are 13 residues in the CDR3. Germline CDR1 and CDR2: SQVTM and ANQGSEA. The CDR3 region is CSVAQQITYEQYF. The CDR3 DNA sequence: TGCAGCGTTGCACAGCAAATAACCTACGAGCAGTACTTC.

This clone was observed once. The DNA for the CDR3 is TGTGCCAGCAGCTTGGGCGGGGGCGAGGAGACCCAGTACTTC. Translating gives CASSLGGGEETQYF. The V gene is TRBV5-5, the J gene TRBJ2-5; D is perhaps TRBD2 (7 bases). The CDR3 has 14 residues. The V gene's germline CDR1 is SGHKS and CDR2 YYEKEE (reference sequence). Trimming removed 0 bases from V and 5 bases from J, with 11 bases in between.

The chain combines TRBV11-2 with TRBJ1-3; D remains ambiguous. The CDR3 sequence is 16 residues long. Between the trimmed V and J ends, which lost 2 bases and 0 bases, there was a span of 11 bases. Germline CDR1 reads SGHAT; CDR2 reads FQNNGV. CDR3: CASSLSFSSSGNTIYF. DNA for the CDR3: TGTGCCAGCAGCTTATCTTTTTCGAGCTCTGGAAACACCATATATTTT.

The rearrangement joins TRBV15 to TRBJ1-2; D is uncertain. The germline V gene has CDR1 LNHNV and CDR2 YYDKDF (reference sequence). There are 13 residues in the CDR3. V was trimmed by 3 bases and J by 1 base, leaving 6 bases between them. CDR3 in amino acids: CATSSGLNYGYTF. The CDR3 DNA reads TGTGCCACCAGCAGCGGACTTAACTATGGCTACACCTTC.

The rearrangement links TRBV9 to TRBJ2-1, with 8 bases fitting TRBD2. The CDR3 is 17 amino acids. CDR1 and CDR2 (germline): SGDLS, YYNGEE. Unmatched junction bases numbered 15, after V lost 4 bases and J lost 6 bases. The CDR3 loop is CASSTISGNFLSNEQFF. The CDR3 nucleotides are TGTGCCAGCAGCACCATTAGCGGGAACTTTCTTTCCAATGAGCAGTTCTTC.

DNA of the CDR3: TGCGCCAGCAGCTTGCGGAGGAGGCAAGTCACAGATACGCAGTATTTT. Amino acid sequence: CASSLRRRQVTDTQYF. The chain recombines TRBV5-1 with TRBJ2-3, with TRBD2 as a possible D gene (5 bases). V was clipped by 1 base and J by 2 bases, with 14 bases between them. The CDR3 runs 16 residues. Germline V lookup: CDR1 SGHRS, CDR2 YFSETQ.

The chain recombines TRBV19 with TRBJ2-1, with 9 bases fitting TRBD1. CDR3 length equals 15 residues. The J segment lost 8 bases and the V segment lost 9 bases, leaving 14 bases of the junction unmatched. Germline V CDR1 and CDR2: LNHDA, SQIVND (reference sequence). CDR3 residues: CASKYWGQGGDEQFF. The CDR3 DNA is TGTGCCAGCAAGTATTGGGGACAGGGAGGCGATGAGCAGTTCTTC.

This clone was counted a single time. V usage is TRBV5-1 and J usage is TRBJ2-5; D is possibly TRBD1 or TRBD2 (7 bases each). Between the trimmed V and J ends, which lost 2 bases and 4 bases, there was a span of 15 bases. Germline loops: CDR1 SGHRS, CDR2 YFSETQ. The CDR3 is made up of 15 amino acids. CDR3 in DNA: TGCGCCAGCAGCTTCCCGACAGGGAGGGGAGAGACCCAGTACTTC. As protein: CASSFPTGRGETQYF.

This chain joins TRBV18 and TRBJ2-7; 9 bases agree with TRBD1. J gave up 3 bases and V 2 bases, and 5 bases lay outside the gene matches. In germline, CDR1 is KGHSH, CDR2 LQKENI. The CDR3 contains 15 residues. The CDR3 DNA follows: TGTGCCAGCTCACCAGGGGGACAGGGATTCTACGAGCAGTACTTC. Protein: CASSPGGQGFYEQYF.

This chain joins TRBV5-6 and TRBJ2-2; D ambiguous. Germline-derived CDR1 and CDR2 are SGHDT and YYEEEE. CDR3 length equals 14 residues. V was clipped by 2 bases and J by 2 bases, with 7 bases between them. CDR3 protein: CASSFDTNTGELFF. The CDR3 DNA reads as TGTGCCAGCAGCTTCGACACAAACACCGGGGAGCTGTTTTTT.

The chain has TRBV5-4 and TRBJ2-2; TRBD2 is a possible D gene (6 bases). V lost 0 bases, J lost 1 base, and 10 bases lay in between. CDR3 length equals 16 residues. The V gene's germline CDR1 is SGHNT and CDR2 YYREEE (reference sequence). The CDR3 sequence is CASSLEEGVNTGELFF. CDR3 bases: TGTGCCAGCAGCTTGGAGGAGGGAGTGAACACCGGGGAGCTGTTTTTT.

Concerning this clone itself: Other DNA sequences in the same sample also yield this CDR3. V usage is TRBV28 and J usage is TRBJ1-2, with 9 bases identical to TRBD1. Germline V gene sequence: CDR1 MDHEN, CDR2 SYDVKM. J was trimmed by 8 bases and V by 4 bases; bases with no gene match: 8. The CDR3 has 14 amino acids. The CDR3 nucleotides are TGTGCCAGCAGTTCCCCAGGACAGGGGTTGGGCTACACCTTC. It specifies CASSSPGQGLGYTF.

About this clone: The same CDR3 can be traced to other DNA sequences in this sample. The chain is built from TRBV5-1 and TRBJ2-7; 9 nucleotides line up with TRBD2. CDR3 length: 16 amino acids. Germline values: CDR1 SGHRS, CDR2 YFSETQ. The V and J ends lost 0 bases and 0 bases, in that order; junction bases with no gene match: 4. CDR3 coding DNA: TGCGCCAGCAGCTTGGGACTAGCGGCATACTCCTACGAGCAGTACTTC. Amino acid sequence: CASSLGLAAYSYEQYF.

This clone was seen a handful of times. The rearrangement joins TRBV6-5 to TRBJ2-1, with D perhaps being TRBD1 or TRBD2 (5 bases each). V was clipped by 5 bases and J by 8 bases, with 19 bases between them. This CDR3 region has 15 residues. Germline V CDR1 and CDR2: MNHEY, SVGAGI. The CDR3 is CASSAELTRGHEQFF. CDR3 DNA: TGTGCCAGCAGTGCGGAACTGACCCGGGGACATGAGCAGTTCTTC.

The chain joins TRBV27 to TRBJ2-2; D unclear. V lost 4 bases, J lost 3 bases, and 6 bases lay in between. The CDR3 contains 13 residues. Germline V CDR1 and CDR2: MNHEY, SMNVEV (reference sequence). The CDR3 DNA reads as TGTGCCAGCAGTTGGACCTACACCGGGGAGCTGTTTTTT. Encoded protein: CASSWTYTGELFF.

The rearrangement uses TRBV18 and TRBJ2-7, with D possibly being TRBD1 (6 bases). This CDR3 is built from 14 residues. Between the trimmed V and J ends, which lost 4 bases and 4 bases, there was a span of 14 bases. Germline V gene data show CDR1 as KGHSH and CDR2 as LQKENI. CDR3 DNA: TGTGCCAGCTCACTACAACTCACAGGGTACGAGCAGTACTTC. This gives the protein CASSLQLTGYEQYF.

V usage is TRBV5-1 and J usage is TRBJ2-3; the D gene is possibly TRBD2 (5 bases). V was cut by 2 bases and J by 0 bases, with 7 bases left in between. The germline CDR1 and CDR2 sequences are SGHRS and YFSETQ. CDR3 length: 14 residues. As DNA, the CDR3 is TGCGCCAGCAGCTTCGGGGATAGCACAGATACGCAGTATTTT. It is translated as CASSFGDSTDTQYF. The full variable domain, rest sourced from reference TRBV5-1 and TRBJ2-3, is KAGVTQTPRYLIKTRGQQVTLSCSPISGHRSVSWYQQTPGQGLQFLFEYFSETQRNKGNFPGRFSGRQFSNSRSEMNVSTLELGDSALYLCASSFGDSTDTQYFGPGTRLTVL.

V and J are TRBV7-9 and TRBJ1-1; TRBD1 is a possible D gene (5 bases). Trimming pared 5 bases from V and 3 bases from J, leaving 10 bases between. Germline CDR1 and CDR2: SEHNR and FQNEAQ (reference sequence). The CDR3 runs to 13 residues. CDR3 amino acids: CASSPGTYTEAFF. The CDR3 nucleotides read TGTGCCAGCAGCCCGGGGACCTACACTGAAGCTTTCTTT.

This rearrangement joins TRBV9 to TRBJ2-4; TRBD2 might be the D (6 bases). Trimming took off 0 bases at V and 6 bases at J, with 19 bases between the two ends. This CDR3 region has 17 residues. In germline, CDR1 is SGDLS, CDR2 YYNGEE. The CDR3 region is CASSVEDGTPEGNIQYF. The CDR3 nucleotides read TGTGCCAGCAGCGTAGAAGACGGGACTCCCGAGGGAAACATTCAGTACTTC.

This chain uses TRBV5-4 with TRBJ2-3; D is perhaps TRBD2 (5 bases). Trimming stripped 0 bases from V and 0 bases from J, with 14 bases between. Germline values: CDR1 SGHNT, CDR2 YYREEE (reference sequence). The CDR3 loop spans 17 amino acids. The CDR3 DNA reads TGTGCCAGCAGCTTGGCCGCTAGCTTGTCTAGCACAGATACGCAGTATTTT. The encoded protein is CASSLAASLSSTDTQYF.

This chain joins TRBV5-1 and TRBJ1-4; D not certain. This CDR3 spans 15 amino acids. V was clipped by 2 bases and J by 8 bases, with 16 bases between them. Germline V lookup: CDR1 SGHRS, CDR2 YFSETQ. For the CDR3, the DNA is TGCGCCAGCAGCTTCACTATTTTGGGGAGAGAAAAACTGTTTTTT. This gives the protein CASSFTILGREKLFF.